The rows below give T cell receptor beta chains drawn from one sample of a study of Graves' ophthalmopathy and Graves' hyperthyroidism. Each CDR3 protein is one row after TCRdb ran MiXCR on the multiplex PCR reads. The profile shows 240,000 or so distinct CDR3 sequences, 45% of them singletons. Material: peripheral blood. The receptor set was obtained from an adult man with Graves' ophthalmopathy. CDR3s leave out the opening cysteine and the closing phenylalanine or tryptophan. The order of the fields is V gene, J gene, clone size, D gene, CDR3 protein. D genes are given only for firm matches. Part of the rows lack a size; the others show once, few, many or a class for expanded clones.

>TRBV19|TRBJ1-2|few|TRBD1
ASNNRGSGGYT
>TRBV20-1|TRBJ2-5|-|TRBD2
SAPPVAGGLGTQY
>TRBV12-3/TRBV12-4|TRBJ2-5|-|TRBD1
ASSPLGTGPRETQY
>TRBV20-1|TRBJ1-2|-|-
SARDQVRRTLANYGYT
>TRBV12-3/TRBV12-4|TRBJ1-2|many|-
ASRSTGTRESYT
>TRBV29-1|TRBJ2-5|-|-
SGQLGLQETQY
>TRBV28|TRBJ1-5|-|TRBD1
ASTSDRSIQNQPQH
>TRBV2|TRBJ1-4|-|TRBD1
ASITQGGNEKLF
>TRBV20-1|TRBJ2-7|-|TRBD2
SATLAGVYEQY
>TRBV29-1|TRBJ1-1|many|-
SVVDGEWDTEAF
>TRBV7-6|TRBJ2-7|-|-
ASSLANPDEQY